A selection of T cell receptor beta chains follows, all from one sample in a study of blood T cell repertoires in COVID-19. TCRdb's copy holds only in-frame clones and misses some; the assay was immunoSEQ multiplex PCR. The data contain some 97,000 clones, 90% to 95% of them singletons. The sample taken for sequencing was peripheral blood. These receptors were collected from a man aged 45-65 years with active COVID-19. The CDR3 runs from the conserved cysteine through the conserved F or W. Each record gives: clone size, J gene, V gene, D gene, CDR3 DNA, CDR3 protein. A D gene is named only where the DNA matches it firmly. The size entry is marked missing in some rows and otherwise reads once, few, many or a size class.

abundance: NA; j_gene: TRBJ1-2; v_gene: TRBV12-5; d_gene: NA; CDR3nt: TGTGCTAGTGGTTTGGCCATGAGGACAGATACCTATGGCTACACCTTC; CDR3aa: CASGLAMRTDTYGYTF
abundance: NA; j_gene: TRBJ1-1; v_gene: TRBV13; d_gene: NA; CDR3nt: TGTGCCAGCAGCTTAGTAAGAGGGGGCACTGAAGCTTTCTTT; CDR3aa: CASSLVRGGTEAFF
abundance: once; j_gene: TRBJ2-2; v_gene: TRBV4-2; d_gene: NA; CDR3nt: TGTGCCAGCAGCCAAGAGGACAAGGGCACCGGGGAGCTGTTTTTT; CDR3aa: CASSQEDKGTGELFF
abundance: once; j_gene: TRBJ2-5; v_gene: TRBV7-2; d_gene: NA; CDR3nt: TGTGCCAGCAGCTTAGTCGGGGAGACCCAGTACTTC; CDR3aa: CASSLVGETQYF
abundance: NA; j_gene: TRBJ1-6; v_gene: TRBV5-1; d_gene: NA; CDR3nt: TGCGCCAGCAGCCCCAGGGCAGGTTCTGGTTCACCCCTCCACTTT; CDR3aa: CASSPRAGSGSPLHF
abundance: NA; j_gene: TRBJ1-2; v_gene: TRBV7-2; d_gene: TRBD1; CDR3nt: TGTGCCAGCAGCGATTTAACGACAGGGAACGACCGCTACACCTTC; CDR3aa: CASSDLTTGNDRYTF
abundance: NA; j_gene: TRBJ1-3; v_gene: TRBV18; d_gene: NA; CDR3nt: TGTGCCAGCTCACCAGAGGGGAGGTCTCGAAACACCATATATTTT; CDR3aa: CASSPEGRSRNTIYF
abundance: NA; j_gene: TRBJ2-7; v_gene: TRBV7-3; d_gene: TRBD1; CDR3nt: TGTGCCAGCAGCCGGGGACAGACCCCCCTCGCAGAGCAGTACTTC; CDR3aa: CASSRGQTPLAEQYF
abundance: NA; j_gene: TRBJ2-2; v_gene: TRBV11-2; d_gene: TRBD2; CDR3nt: TGTGCCAGCAGCTTAGTGGGGGGAGGGTTCACCGGGGAGCTGTTTTTT; CDR3aa: CASSLVGGGFTGELFF
abundance: once; j_gene: TRBJ1-4; v_gene: TRBV27; d_gene: NA; CDR3nt: TGTGCCAGCAGTGGGTTAGGGGTGGGAAGGACTAATGAAAAACTGTTTTTT; CDR3aa: CASSGLGVGRTNEKLFF
abundance: NA; j_gene: TRBJ1-5; v_gene: TRBV7-2; d_gene: NA; CDR3nt: TGTGCCAGCAGCCTTCAGGGAAATCAGCCCCAGCATTTT; CDR3aa: CASSLQGNQPQHF
abundance: NA; j_gene: TRBJ1-3; v_gene: TRBV4-1; d_gene: TRBD1; CDR3nt: TGCGCCAGCAGCCAAACGACAGGGCACTCTGGAAACACCATATATTTT; CDR3aa: CASSQTTGHSGNTIYF
abundance: NA; j_gene: TRBJ2-3; v_gene: TRBV6-5; d_gene: TRBD2; CDR3nt: TGTGCCAGCAGTTACGGCGGGGGGCGCACAGATACGCAGTATTTT; CDR3aa: CASSYGGGRTDTQYF
abundance: NA; j_gene: TRBJ1-4; v_gene: TRBV6-5; d_gene: TRBD1; CDR3nt: TGTGCCAGCACGATCCGGGACAGGACTGAAAAACTGTTTTTT; CDR3aa: CASTIRDRTEKLFF
abundance: once; j_gene: TRBJ1-6; v_gene: TRBV13; d_gene: NA; CDR3nt: TGTGCCAGCAGTGATAGCCTTCAGGGGCGCAATTCACCCCTCCACTTT; CDR3aa: CASSDSLQGRNSPLHF
abundance: NA; j_gene: TRBJ1-2; v_gene: TRBV12-3/TRBV12-4; d_gene: NA; CDR3nt: TGTGCCAGCAGCCGAGACAATAACTATGGCTACACCTTC; CDR3aa: CASSRDNNYGYTF
abundance: NA; j_gene: TRBJ2-5; v_gene: TRBV24-1; d_gene: TRBD1; CDR3nt: TGTGCCACCAGCTCGCCGAGACAGGGCGGGGAGACCCAGTACTTC; CDR3aa: CATSSPRQGGETQYF
abundance: NA; j_gene: TRBJ2-5; v_gene: TRBV6-5; d_gene: NA; CDR3nt: TGTGCCAGCAGTTCTATACTAGTCTCGGAGACCCAGTACTTC; CDR3aa: CASSSILVSETQYF
abundance: NA; j_gene: TRBJ2-5; v_gene: TRBV5-8; d_gene: NA; CDR3nt: TGTGCCAGCAGTAAGGACCGGGAGAGCGACTTC; CDR3aa: CASSKDRESDF
abundance: NA; j_gene: TRBJ2-1; v_gene: TRBV5-4; d_gene: TRBD1; CDR3nt: TGTGCCAGCAGCCTAAGGGACAGGGGTGCCTACAATGAGCAGTTCTTC; CDR3aa: CASSLRDRGAYNEQFF
abundance: NA; j_gene: TRBJ1-1; v_gene: TRBV7-9; d_gene: NA; CDR3nt: TGTGCCAGCAGACCCCCAGGCCCGAACACTGAAGCTTTCTTT; CDR3aa: CASRPPGPNTEAFF
abundance: NA; j_gene: TRBJ2-2; v_gene: TRBV12-5; d_gene: NA; CDR3nt: TGTGCTAGTGGTTTGGTTGCGGGGGAGCTGTTTTTT; CDR3aa: CASGLVAGELFF